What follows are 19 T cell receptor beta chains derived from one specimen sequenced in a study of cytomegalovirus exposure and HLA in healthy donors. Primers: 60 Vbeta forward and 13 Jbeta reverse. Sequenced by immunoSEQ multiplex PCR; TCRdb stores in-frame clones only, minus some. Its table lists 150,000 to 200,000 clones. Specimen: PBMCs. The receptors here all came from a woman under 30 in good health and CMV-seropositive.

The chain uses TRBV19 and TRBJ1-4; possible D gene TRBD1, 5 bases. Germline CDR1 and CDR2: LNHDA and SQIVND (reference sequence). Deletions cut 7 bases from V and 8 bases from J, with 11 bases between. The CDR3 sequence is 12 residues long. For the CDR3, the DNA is TGTGCCAGTACCCAGGGTTACGAAAAACTGTTTTTT. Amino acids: CASTQGYEKLFF.

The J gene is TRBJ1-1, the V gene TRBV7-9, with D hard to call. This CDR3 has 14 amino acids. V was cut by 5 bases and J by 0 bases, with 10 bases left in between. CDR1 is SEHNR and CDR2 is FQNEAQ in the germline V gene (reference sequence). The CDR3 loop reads CASSRLVMNTEAFF. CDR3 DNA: TGTGCCAGCAGCCGACTAGTGATGAACACTGAAGCTTTCTTT.

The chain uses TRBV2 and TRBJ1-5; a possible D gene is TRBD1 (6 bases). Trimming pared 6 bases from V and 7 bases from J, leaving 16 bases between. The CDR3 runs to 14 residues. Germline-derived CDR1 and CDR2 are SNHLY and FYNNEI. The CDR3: CASSQGGVAQPQHF. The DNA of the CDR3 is TGTGCCAGCAGCCAAGGGGGGGTTGCCCAGCCCCAGCATTTT.

This CDR3 reads CASSSAGRGAGYTF. The CDR3 coding sequence is TGTGCCAGCAGCTCAGCTGGACGGGGGGCTGGCTACACCTTC. V gene TRBV11-2 combines with J gene TRBJ1-2, with D tentatively TRBD1 (6 bases). V was cut by 4 bases and J by 7 bases, with 16 bases left in between. CDR1 is SGHAT and CDR2 is FQNNGV in the germline V gene. This CDR3 spans 14 amino acids.

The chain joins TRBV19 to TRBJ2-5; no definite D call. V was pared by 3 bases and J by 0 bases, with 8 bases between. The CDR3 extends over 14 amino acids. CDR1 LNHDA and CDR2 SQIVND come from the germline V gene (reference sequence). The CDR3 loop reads CASSITHDQETQYF. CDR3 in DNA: TGTGCCAGTAGTATTACACATGACCAAGAGACCCAGTACTTC.

As DNA, the CDR3 is TGTGCCAGCAGTGAGGAGGGCGAAGTTCAGCCCCAGCATTTT. This encodes CASSEEGEVQPQHF. The chain has TRBV6-1 and TRBJ1-5, with no clear D. V lost 3 bases and J lost 6, with 12 bases in between. The length of the CDR3 is 14 residues. CDR1 and CDR2 (germline): MNHNS, SASEGT.

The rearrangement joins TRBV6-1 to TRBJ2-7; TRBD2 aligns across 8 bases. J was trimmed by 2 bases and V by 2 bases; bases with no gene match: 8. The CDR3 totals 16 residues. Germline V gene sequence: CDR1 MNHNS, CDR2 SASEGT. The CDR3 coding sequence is TGTGCCAGCAGTGAAATAATGAGCGGGAGAGCCTACGAGCAGTACTTC. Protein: CASSEIMSGRAYEQYF.

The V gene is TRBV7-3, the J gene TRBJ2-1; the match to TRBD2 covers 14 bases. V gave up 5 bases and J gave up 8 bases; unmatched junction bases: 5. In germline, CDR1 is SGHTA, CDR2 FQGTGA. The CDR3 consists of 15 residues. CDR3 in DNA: TGTGCCAGCAGCCCGGGGACTAGCGGGGGTTATGAGCAGTTCTTC. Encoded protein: CASSPGTSGGYEQFF.

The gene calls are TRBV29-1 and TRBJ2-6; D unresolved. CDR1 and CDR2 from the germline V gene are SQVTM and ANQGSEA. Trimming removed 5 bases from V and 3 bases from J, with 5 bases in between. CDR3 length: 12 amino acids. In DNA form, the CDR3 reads TGCAGCGTTTCCCGTGGGGCCAACGTCCTGACTTTC. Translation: CSVSRGANVLTF. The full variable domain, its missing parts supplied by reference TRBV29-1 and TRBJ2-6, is SAVISQKPSRDICQRGTSLTIQCQVDSQVTMMFWYRQQPGQSLTLIATANQGSEATYESGFVIDKFPISRPNLTFSTLTVSNMSPEDSSIYLCSVSRGANVLTFGAGSRLTVL.

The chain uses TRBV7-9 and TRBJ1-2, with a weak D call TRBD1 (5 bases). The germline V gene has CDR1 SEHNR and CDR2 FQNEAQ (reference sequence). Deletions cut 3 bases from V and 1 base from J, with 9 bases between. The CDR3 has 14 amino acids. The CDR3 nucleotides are TGTGCCAGCAGCTTTACTGACAGTAACTATGGCTACACCTTC. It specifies CASSFTDSNYGYTF.

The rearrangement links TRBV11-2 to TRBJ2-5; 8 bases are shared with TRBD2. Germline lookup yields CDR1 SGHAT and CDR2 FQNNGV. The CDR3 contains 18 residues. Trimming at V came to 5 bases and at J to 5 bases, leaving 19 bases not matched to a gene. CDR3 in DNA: TGTGCCAGCAGCCGACCAGGCGGGTTCGGCGGCGGGAGGGAGACCCAGTACTTC. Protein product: CASSRPGGFGGGRETQYF.

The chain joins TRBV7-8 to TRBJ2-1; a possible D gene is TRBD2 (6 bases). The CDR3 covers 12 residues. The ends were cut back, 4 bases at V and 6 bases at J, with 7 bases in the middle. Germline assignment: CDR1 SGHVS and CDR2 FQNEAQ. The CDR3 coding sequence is TGTGCCAGCAGCTCCGGGGGCAATGAGCAGTTCTTC. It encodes CASSSGGNEQFF.

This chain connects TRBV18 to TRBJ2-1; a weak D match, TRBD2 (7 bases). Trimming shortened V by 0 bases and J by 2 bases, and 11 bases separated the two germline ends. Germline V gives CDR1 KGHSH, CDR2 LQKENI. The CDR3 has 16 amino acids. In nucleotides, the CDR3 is TGTGCCAGCTCACCACCGGGAGGGGGAGCCTACAATGAGCAGTTCTTC. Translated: CASSPPGGGAYNEQFF.

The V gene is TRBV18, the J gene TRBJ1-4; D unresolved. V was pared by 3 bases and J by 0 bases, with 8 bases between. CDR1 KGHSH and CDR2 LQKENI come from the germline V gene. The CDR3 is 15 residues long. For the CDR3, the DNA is TGTGCCAGCTCACCGGTCGAGGCAACTAATGAAAAACTGTTTTTT. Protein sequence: CASSPVEATNEKLFF.

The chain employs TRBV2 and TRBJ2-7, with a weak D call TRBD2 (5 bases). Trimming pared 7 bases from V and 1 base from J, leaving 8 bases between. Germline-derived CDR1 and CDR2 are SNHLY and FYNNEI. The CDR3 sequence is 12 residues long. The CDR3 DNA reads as TGTGCCAGCAAGGAGGATTCCTACGAGCAGTACTTC. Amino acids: CASKEDSYEQYF.

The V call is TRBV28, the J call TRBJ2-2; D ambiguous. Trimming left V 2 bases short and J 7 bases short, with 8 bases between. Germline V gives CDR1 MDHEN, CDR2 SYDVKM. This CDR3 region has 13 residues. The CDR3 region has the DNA TGTGCCAGCAGTTTAGACACCGGCGGGGAGCTGTTTTTT. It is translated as CASSLDTGGELFF.

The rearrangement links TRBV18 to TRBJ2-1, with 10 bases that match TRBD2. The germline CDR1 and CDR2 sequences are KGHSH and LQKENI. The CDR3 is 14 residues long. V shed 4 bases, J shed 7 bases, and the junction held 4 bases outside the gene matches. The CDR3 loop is CASSRTSGYNEQFF. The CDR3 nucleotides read TGTGCCAGCTCACGGACTAGCGGTTATAATGAGCAGTTCTTC.

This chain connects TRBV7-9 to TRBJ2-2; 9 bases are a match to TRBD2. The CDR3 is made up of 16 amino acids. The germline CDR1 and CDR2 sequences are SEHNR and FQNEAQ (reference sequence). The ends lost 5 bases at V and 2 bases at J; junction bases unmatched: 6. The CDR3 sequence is CASSRPGLANTGELFF. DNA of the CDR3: TGTGCCAGCAGCCGACCGGGACTAGCCAACACCGGGGAGCTGTTTTTT.

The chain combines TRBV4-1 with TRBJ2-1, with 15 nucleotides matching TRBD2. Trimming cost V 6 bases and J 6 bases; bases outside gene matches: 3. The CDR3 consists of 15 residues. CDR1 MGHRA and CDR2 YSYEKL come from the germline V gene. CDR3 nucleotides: TGCGCCAGCAGACAGGGACTAGCGGGAGGCAATGAGCAGTTCTTC. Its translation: CASRQGLAGGNEQFF.